Below, 12 T cell receptor beta chains from the same sample are listed, as sequenced in a study of T-cell reconstitution after alpha-beta-depleted transplantation in children. Unique molecular identifiers featured in how the TCRbeta library was prepared. Each CDR3 protein gets one entry after TCRdb re-called the PCR reads with MiXCR. The sample yields approximately 500,000 distinct CDR3 sequences, about 11% seen once. Specimen: PBMCs, collected before TCRalphabeta/CD19-depleted stem cell transplant. Receptors originate from a child aged 2-15 years with inherited bone marrow failure, due to receive a stem cell transplant.

This clonotype was picked up many times. The chain recombines TRBV27 with TRBJ2-1, with 15 bases lining up with TRBD2. The junction had 10 bases not matched to a gene; V was cut back by 3 bases and J by 13 bases. Germline-derived CDR1 and CDR2 are MNHEY and SMNVEV (reference sequence). The CDR3 runs to 16 residues. The CDR3 DNA follows: TGTGCCAGCAGTTTGGGACTAGCGGGAGGCATTTTTGAACAGTTCTTC. It yields the protein CASSLGLAGGIFEQFF.

The V and J genes are TRBV15 and TRBJ2-1, with D possibly matching TRBD2 (7 bases). Trimming pared 4 bases from V and 3 bases from J, leaving 19 bases between. There are 17 residues in the CDR3. Per the germline V gene, CDR1 is LNHNV and CDR2 is YYDKDF (reference sequence). CDR3 coding DNA: TGTGCCACCAGCATAGGGGGGAAGCGGGACTTCTACAATGAGCAGTTCTTC. It encodes CATSIGGKRDFYNEQFF.

This clonotype was seen many times. The chain is built from TRBV18 and TRBJ2-7; 10 bases match TRBD1. After removal of 0 bases from V and 5 bases from J, the junction contained 13 bases not matched to a gene. The CDR3 is 18 amino acids. Germline values: CDR1 KGHSH, CDR2 LQKENI. Here the CDR3 DNA reads TGTGCCAGCTCACCACCTGCCCGAATAGGGACAGGGGTTGACGAGCAGTACTTC. Translating gives CASSPPARIGTGVDEQYF.

This clonotype has a handful of counts. J is TRBJ2-3 and V is TRBV20-1; 12 bases map to TRBD2. Per germline, CDR1 DFQATT and CDR2 SNEGSKA (reference sequence). The trim removed 6 bases at V and 1 base at J, leaving 11 bases unmatched. CDR3 length equals 17 residues. This CDR3 is CSARRASGRAGTDTQYF. In nucleotides, the CDR3 is TGCAGTGCCCGAAGGGCTAGCGGGAGGGCCGGCACAGATACGCAGTATTTT.

The V gene is TRBV5-1, the J gene TRBJ2-7; 10 bases align to TRBD2. The CDR3 extends over 15 amino acids. The V gene's germline CDR1 is SGHRS and CDR2 YFSETQ. The junction had 10 bases not matched to a gene; V was cut back by 4 bases and J by 6 bases. This CDR3 is CASSRTSGRASEQYF. CDR3 in DNA: TGCGCCAGCAGCCGGACGAGCGGGAGGGCCTCCGAGCAGTACTTC.

This clonotype was seen ten or more times. The rearrangement uses TRBV28 and TRBJ1-5; D perhaps matches TRBD1 (5 bases). The CDR3 spans 15 residues. Germline values: CDR1 MDHEN, CDR2 SYDVKM. Trimming stripped 5 bases from V and 0 bases from J, with 11 bases between. In nucleotides, the CDR3 is TGTGCCAGCAGTCGGGGGTCCCATAGCAATCAGCCCCAGCATTTT. This encodes CASSRGSHSNQPQHF. Based on the CDR3 plus reference TRBV28 and TRBJ1-5, the full variable domain is DVKVTQSSRYLVKRTGEKVFLECVQDMDHENMFWYRQDPGLGLRLIYFSYDVKMKEKGDIPEGYSVSREKKERFSLILESASTNQTSMYLCASSRGSHSNQPQHFGDGTRLSIL.

This clonotype was observed at least ten times. The chain is built from TRBV7-8 and TRBJ2-1; 7 nucleotides match TRBD2. Germline CDR1 reads SGHVS; CDR2 reads FQNEAQ. V shed 1 base, J shed 13 bases, and the junction held 1 base outside the gene matches. The CDR3 is 11 residues long. CDR3 residues: CASSLERGQFF. The CDR3 DNA sequence: TGTGCCAGCAGCTTAGAGCGGGGTCAGTTCTTC.

This clonotype was seen repeatedly, ten times or more. The chain is built from TRBV6-5 and TRBJ1-2, with 7 bases aligning to TRBD1. CDR3 length: 17 amino acids. V was clipped by 2 bases and J by 8 bases; unmatched bases: 17. Germline V gives CDR1 MNHEY, CDR2 SVGAGI. CDR3 region: CASSYLTTYRGVWGYTF. CDR3 nucleotide sequence: TGTGCCAGCAGTTACCTAACCACTTACAGGGGTGTATGGGGCTACACCTTC.

There are many counts of this clonotype. The chain joins TRBV12-3 or TRBV12-4 to TRBJ1-1; the D is unclear. The CDR3 spans 13 residues. V lost 3 bases to trimming and J lost 3 bases, with 8 bases between them. CDR3 sequence (DNA): TGTGCCAGCAGTTTCCTGGGCTACACTGAAGCTTTCTTT. Translated, it gives CASSFLGYTEAFF.

This clonotype has a handful of counts. The genes are TRBV18 and TRBJ2-7, with unresolved D. With 3 bases removed from V and 2 bases from J, the gap between germline ends came to 8 bases. Looked up from germline, CDR1 is KGHSH and CDR2 is LQKENI. CDR3 length equals 13 residues. CDR3 region: CASSPRTPYEQYF. The CDR3 nucleotides are TGTGCCAGCTCACCGCGCACTCCCTACGAGCAGTACTTC.

This clonotype has ten or more counts. The rearrangement links TRBV12-3 or TRBV12-4 to TRBJ2-2; D may correspond to TRBD1 or TRBD2 (5 bases each). This CDR3 has 15 residues. The V and J ends lost 6 bases and 0 bases respectively, with 11 bases between them. In DNA, the CDR3 is TGTGCCAGCAGATGGGACGGCCCGAACACCGGGGAGCTGTTTTTT. It translates to CASRWDGPNTGELFF.

CDR3 DNA: TGTGCCAGCAGCTTAGCCAGGGGCTACACCTACGAGCAGTACTTC. This gives the protein CASSLARGYTYEQYF. V gene TRBV11-2 combines with J gene TRBJ2-7, with D possibly being TRBD1 (6 bases). From germline, CDR1 is SGHAT and CDR2 FQNNGV. V was clipped by 1 base and J by 2 bases, with 12 bases between them. There are 15 residues in the CDR3.